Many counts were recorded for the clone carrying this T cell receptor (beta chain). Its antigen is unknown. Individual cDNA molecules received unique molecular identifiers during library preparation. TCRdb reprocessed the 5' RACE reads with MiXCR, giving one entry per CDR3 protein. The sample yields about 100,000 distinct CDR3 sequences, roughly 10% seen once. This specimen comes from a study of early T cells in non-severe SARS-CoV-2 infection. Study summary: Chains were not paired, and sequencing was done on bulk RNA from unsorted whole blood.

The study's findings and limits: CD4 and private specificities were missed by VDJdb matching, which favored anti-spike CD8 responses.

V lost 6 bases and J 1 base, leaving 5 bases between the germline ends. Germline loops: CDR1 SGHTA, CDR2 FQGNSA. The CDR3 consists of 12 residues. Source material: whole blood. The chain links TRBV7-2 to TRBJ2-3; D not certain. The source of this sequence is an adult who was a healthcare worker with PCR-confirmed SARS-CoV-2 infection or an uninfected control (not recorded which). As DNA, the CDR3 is TGTGCCAGCAGACCTCGCACAGATACGCAGTATTTT. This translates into CASRPRTDTQYF.